This TCR beta chain was found in a study of CD4 T cells in relation to SARS-CoV-2 and coronaviruses. At the level of the study: Shared crossreactive spike epitopes were mapped to their HLA restriction.

Sorted naive or memory CD4+ cells met CEF peptides for roughly ten days. There are a few counts of this clone. No antigen is known for it. Germline V gene lookup returns CDR1 KGHSH and CDR2 LQKENI. Deletions cut 4 bases from V and 0 bases from J, with 4 bases between. This CDR3 spans 13 amino acids. Assay: immunoSEQ multiplex PCR; the TCRdb copy retains only in-frame clones and omits some. The repertoire holds some 40,000 clones, with roughly 83% as singletons. This sequence joins TRBV18 and TRBJ1-5; D not certain. The source is an adult with COVID-19. Sequenced material: naive CD4+ T cells from PBMCs, cultured in vitro. Subset of the sample: naive CD4+ T cells isolated by negative enrichment. CDR3 DNA: TGTGCCAGCTCACGTAATAGCAATCAGCCCCAGCATTTT. The encoded protein is CASSRNSNQPQHF.